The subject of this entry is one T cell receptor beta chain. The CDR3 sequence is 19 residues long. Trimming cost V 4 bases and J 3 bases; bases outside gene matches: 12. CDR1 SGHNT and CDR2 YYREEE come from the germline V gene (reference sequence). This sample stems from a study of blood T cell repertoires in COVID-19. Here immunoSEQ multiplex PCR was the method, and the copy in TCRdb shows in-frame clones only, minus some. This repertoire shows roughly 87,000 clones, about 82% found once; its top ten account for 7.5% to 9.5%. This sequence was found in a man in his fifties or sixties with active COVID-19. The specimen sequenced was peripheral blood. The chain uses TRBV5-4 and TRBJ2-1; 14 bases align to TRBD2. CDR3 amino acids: CASSPSGLAGDLRYNEQFF. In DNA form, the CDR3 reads TGTGCCAGCAGCCCGTCGGGACTAGCGGGGGATTTGCGCTACAATGAGCAGTTCTTC.